This T cell receptor (beta chain) is from a study of post-analysis software for immune sequencing data. Study-wide results and limits: Roughly 5 TRBV segments, including TRBV5-6, TRBV5-1 and TRBV20-1, were more frequent in patients than controls.

Germline V gene sequence: CDR1 SGHNT, CDR2 YENEEA. CDR3 length: 18 amino acids. V was pared by 3 bases and J by 4 bases, with 15 bases of the junction left unmatched. For this clonotype: What it recognizes is unknown.

Every TCR beta cDNA library bore unique molecular identifiers. TCRdb used MiXCR to reprocess the PCR reads, holding one entry per CDR3 protein. The sample holds approximately 690,000 distinct CDR3 sequences, around 64% seen once. The J gene is TRBJ2-3, the V gene TRBV11-3, with 8 nucleotides matching TRBD2. The clonotype comes from a girl aged 2 to 9 with multiple sclerosis. The sample comprised blood. CDR3 in DNA: TGTGCCAGCAGCTTTCGGCGGGGGGTACTCGTCGGGGCAGATACGCAGTATTTT. It codes for CASSFRRGVLVGADTQYF. Variable domain in full (rest from reference TRBV11-3 and TRBJ2-3): EAGVVQSPRYKIIEKKQPVAFWCNPISGHNTLYWYLQNLGQGPELLIRYENEEAVDDSQLPKDRFSAERLKGVDSTLKIQPAELGDSAVYLCASSFRRGVLVGADTQYFGPGTRLTVL.